These 6 T cell receptor beta chains were all obtained from the same sample, sequenced in a study of T cell responses to AZD1222 COVID-19 vaccine. Profiling relied on immunoSEQ multiplex PCR, and the TCRdb table lists in-frame clones only, not all of them. The sample contains fewer than 100,000 clones, roughly 90% of which appear only once. Material: peripheral blood, obtained 28 days after the second AZD1222 dose. Receptor source: an adult who received the AZD1222 COVID-19 vaccine.

CDR3 nucleotides: TGTGCCAGCAGTTCGAGAGGGGGGCAGTACTTC. It is translated as CASSSRGGQYF. The V call is TRBV2, the J call TRBJ2-7, with a possible D match to TRBD1 (6 bases). The germline V gene has CDR1 SNHLY and CDR2 FYNNEI. The V gene lost 5 bases and the J gene lost 9 bases, with 11 bases spanning the gap. The CDR3 consists of 11 residues.

This clone was detected only once. The J gene is TRBJ1-4, the V gene TRBV6-6, with a tentative D call TRBD1 (6 bases). Trimming took 6 bases from V and 11 from J, leaving 16 bases between them. CDR3 length equals 13 residues. Germline values: CDR1 MNHNY, CDR2 SVGAGI (reference sequence). CDR3 amino acids: CASSPGQQFKLFF. The CDR3 DNA sequence: TGTGCCAGCAGCCCCGGACAGCAGTTCAAACTGTTTTTT.

The J gene is TRBJ1-1, the V gene TRBV5-6, with D unclear. Trimming removed 2 bases from V and 1 base from J, with 18 bases in between. Germline CDR1 SGHDT, CDR2 YYEEEE. The CDR3 length is 17 residues. The CDR3 reads CASSLLGTQMTNTEAFF. The CDR3 DNA reads as TGTGCCAGCAGCTTACTTGGCACCCAAATGACGAACACTGAAGCTTTCTTT.

V usage is TRBV5-1 and J usage is TRBJ2-2, with 12 bases matching TRBD2. Germline CDR1 SGHRS, CDR2 YFSETQ. Germline trimming cut 5 bases from V and 4 bases from J; bases unmatched to any gene: 12. This CDR3 is 18 amino acids long. Written as DNA, the CDR3 is TGCGCCAGCAGACCAAATCTAGCGGGAGGGCCGCGCACCGGGGAGCTGTTTTTT. Translated: CASRPNLAGGPRTGELFF.

V gene TRBV10-3 combines with J gene TRBJ2-1, with D tentatively TRBD1 (5 bases). CDR1 is ENHRY and CDR2 is SYGVKD in the germline V gene. The ends were cut back, 6 bases at V and 0 bases at J, with 9 bases in the middle. This CDR3 is 14 amino acids long. CDR3 in amino acids: CAIRDRSSYNEQFF. In DNA form, the CDR3 reads TGTGCCATCAGAGACAGAAGCTCCTACAATGAGCAGTTCTTC.

The chain joins TRBV5-1 to TRBJ1-1; unclear D gene. This CDR3 spans 14 amino acids. Germline V gives CDR1 SGHRS, CDR2 YFSETQ. Deletions cut 0 bases from V and 4 bases from J, with 10 bases between. DNA for the CDR3: TGCGCCAGCAGCTTGGAGGTGATTGGCACTGAAGCTTTCTTT. This codes for CASSLEVIGTEAFF.